This entry is about one T cell receptor (beta chain). What it binds is not known. The V gene lost 4 bases and the J gene lost 5 bases, with 11 bases spanning the gap. Germline CDR1 is SNHLY and CDR2 is FYNNEI. The CDR3 spans 13 residues. This entry belongs to a study of T cell responses to AZD1222 COVID-19 vaccine. Study in general: Recipients boosted at about 4 weeks or about 12 weeks are pooled. Whole-study results and caveats: Most donors were white British, females outnumbered males, and clonal diversity was possibly underestimated. Repertoires were obtained solely post-peak T cell response. Regions 160-218 and 743-854 held dominance among vaccine-associated CD4 TCRs, which spanned spike.

Assay: immunoSEQ multiplex PCR; the TCRdb copy retains only in-frame clones and omits some. This sample has approximately 100,000 clones, with around 90% found just once. The sample in question was peripheral blood, obtained on day 0 of AZD1222 vaccination. This chain uses TRBV2 with TRBJ1-2, with no clear D. The TCR originated in an adult in good health. The CDR3 loop is CASSGDGKYGYTF. The CDR3 DNA sequence: TGTGCCAGCAGTGGTGACGGGAAGTATGGCTACACCTTC.